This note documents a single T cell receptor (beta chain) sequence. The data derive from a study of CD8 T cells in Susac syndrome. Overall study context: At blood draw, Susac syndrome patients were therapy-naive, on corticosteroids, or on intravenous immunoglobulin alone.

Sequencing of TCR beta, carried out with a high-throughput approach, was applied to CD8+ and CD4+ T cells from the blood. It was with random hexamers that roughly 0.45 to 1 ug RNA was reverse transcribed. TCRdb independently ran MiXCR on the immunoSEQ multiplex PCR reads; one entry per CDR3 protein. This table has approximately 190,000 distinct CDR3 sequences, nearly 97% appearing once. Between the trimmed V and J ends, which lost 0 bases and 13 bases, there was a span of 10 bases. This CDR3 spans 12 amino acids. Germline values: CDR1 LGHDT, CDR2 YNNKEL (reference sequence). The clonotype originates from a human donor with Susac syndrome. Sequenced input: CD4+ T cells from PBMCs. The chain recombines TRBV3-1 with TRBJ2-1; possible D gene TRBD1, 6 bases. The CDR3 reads CASSQEGRGQFF. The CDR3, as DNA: TGTGCCAGCAGCCAAGAGGGCAGGGGACAGTTCTTC.